This TCR beta chain was observed in a study of T-cell memory formation after mild COVID-19. In regard to this clonotype: Its specificity is unknown.

CDR3 size: 19 residues. The V segment lost 7 bases and the J segment 1 base; nucleotides outside the gene matches: 19. The germline V gene has CDR1 DFQATT and CDR2 SNEGSKA (reference sequence). Study-wide points: CD4/CD8 balance held among clones contracting day 15 to 85, and later expanders leaned CD4+.

TCRdb re-analysed the 5' RACE reads in MiXCR, keeping a single row per CDR3 protein. Among 500,000 to 600,000 distinct CDR3 sequences listed, 15% to 20% were seen once. The V call is TRBV20-1, the J call TRBJ2-7, with 13 positions matching TRBD2. Specimen: PBMCs or a T cell subset sorted from them (not recorded which). The sequence was collected from an adult woman who had mild COVID-19 (a few samples of this study predate the infection). Cell type and time point are not known. CDR3 in DNA: TGCAGTGTTCCACACGTGCGGACTAGCGGGAGAGAATTATCCTACGAGCAGTACTTC. Amino acids: CSVPHVRTSGRELSYEQYF.